The rows below give T cell receptor beta chains drawn from one sample of a study of shared clonotypes between healthy human individuals. Profiling relied on immunoSEQ multiplex PCR, and the TCRdb table lists in-frame clones only, not all of them. In the table there are fewer than 3 million clones, just under 95% of which are singletons. The sample comprised naive CD4+ T cells from PBMCs. The origin of the receptors is a man younger than 35 in good health. Some clones in this sample may be carry-over from other donors' samples. Both conserved end residues are part of each CDR3. The D gene is left open where the match is weak. The size entry is marked missing in some rows and otherwise reads once, few, many or a size class.

v_gene	d_gene	abundance	j_gene	CDR3aa	CDR3nt
TRBV29-1	TRBD1	.	TRBJ1-2	CSVRGGTNYGYTF	TGCAGCGTCAGGGGGGGGACCAACTATGGCTACACCTTC
TRBV5-1	.	.	TRBJ2-1	CASSLGNSPDEQFF	TGCGCCAGCAGCTTGGGCAACTCCCCGGATGAGCAGTTCTTC
TRBV4-1	TRBD2	.	TRBJ2-1	CASSQDQFGLAGVGEQFF	TGCGCCAGCAGCCAAGATCAGTTCGGGCTAGCGGGAGTGGGGGAGCAGTTCTTC
TRBV28	.	.	TRBJ2-3	CASSPGLGESTDTQYF	TGTGCCAGCAGTCCCGGGTTGGGGGAGTCCACAGATACGCAGTATTTT
TRBV6-5	.	.	TRBJ2-5	CASSPLGGHGETQYF	TGTGCCAGCAGTCCACTGGGTGGGCACGGGGAGACCCAGTACTTC
TRBV5-1	.	.	TRBJ1-1	CASSTGTRNTEAFF	TGCGCCAGCAGCACCGGGACCAGGAACACTGAAGCTTTCTTT
TRBV19	.	.	TRBJ2-2	CASSRQNTGELFF	TGTGCCAGTAGTCGACAGAACACCGGGGAGCTGTTTTTT
TRBV30	TRBD2	.	TRBJ2-7	CAWSGLAGLGEQYF	TGTGCCTGGAGTGGACTAGCGGGACTAGGGGAGCAGTACTTC
TRBV5-1	TRBD2	.	TRBJ2-7	CASSLIAGAYEQYF	TGCGCCAGCAGCCTGATAGCGGGGGCCTACGAGCAGTACTTC
TRBV7-2	.	.	TRBJ1-6	CASSSGTPYSPLHF	TGTGCCAGCAGCTCCGGTACCCCGTATTCACCCCTCCACTTT
TRBV19	.	.	TRBJ2-3	CASSIGGPPQYF	TGTGCCAGTAGTATTGGAGGCCCTCCACAGTATTTT
TRBV6-1	.	.	TRBJ1-3	CASSEGRHWSSGNTIYF	TGTGCCAGCAGTGAGGGACGCCATTGGAGCTCTGGAAACACCATATATTTT
TRBV6-1	TRBD1	.	TRBJ1-5	CASSGGTGGRNQPQHF	TGTGCCAGCAGTGGAGGGACAGGGGGCCGCAATCAGCCCCAGCATTTT
TRBV6-5	.	.	TRBJ1-3	CASSYSAGASGNTIYF	TGTGCCAGCAGTTACTCGGCCGGAGCCTCTGGAAACACCATATATTTT
TRBV4-1	TRBD1	.	TRBJ2-2	CASSQDNLGAGGVAGELFF	TGCGCCAGCAGCCAAGATAACCTGGGAGCAGGGGGCGTAGCCGGGGAGCTGTTTTTT
TRBV28	TRBD2	.	TRBJ2-2	CASSLILAGGTGELFF	TGTGCCAGCAGTTTAATTCTAGCGGGAGGAACCGGGGAGCTGTTTTTT
TRBV28	TRBD2	.	TRBJ2-5	CASNLPGLAAKTQYF	TGTGCCAGCAATCTACCGGGACTAGCGGCCAAGACCCAGTACTTC
TRBV10-1	.	.	TRBJ2-1	CASSGGGTGFSEQFF	TGCGCCAGCAGTGGGGGAGGGACAGGTTTTAGTGAGCAGTTCTTC
TRBV6-5	.	.	TRBJ2-7	CASSDGAYEQYF	TGTGCCAGCAGCGACGGGGCATACGAGCAGTACTTC
TRBV7-2	.	.	TRBJ1-1	CASSSGPEVTTEAFF	TGTGCCAGCAGCTCAGGACCTGAGGTGACCACTGAAGCTTTCTTT
TRBV5-1	.	.	TRBJ2-5	CASSLRQDQETQYF	TGCGCCAGCAGCTTGCGTCAGGATCAAGAGACCCAGTACTTC
TRBV5-3	TRBD1	.	TRBJ2-7	CARSLVTETGPSYEQYF	TGTGCCAGAAGCTTGGTAACCGAGACAGGGCCTTCCTACGAGCAGTACTTC
TRBV6-6	.	.	TRBJ2-7	CASSSTSEQYF	TGTGCCAGCAGTTCCACTAGTGAGCAGTACTTC
TRBV11-2	.	.	TRBJ2-3	CASSLLALTDTQYF	TGTGCCAGCAGCTTGCTAGCCCTCACAGATACGCAGTATTTT
TRBV7-9	TRBD1	.	TRBJ1-6	CASSWGDSTLHF	TGTGCCAGCAGCTGGGGGGACAGTACCCTCCACTTT
TRBV4-1	.	.	TRBJ1-4	CASSQGVWTNEKLFF	TGCGCCAGCAGCCAAGGGGTTTGGACTAATGAAAAACTGTTTTTT
TRBV9	.	.	TRBJ1-3	CASSGQDSRSGNTIYF	TGTGCCAGCAGCGGTCAGGACAGTCGCTCTGGAAACACCATATATTTT
TRBV27	TRBD1	.	TRBJ1-5	CASSLNRGSNQPQHF	TGTGCCAGCAGTTTGAACAGGGGGTCAAATCAGCCCCAGCATTTT
TRBV25-1	.	.	TRBJ2-1	CASSRQAYNEQFF	TGTGCCAGCAGCCGTCAGGCTTACAATGAGCAGTTCTTC
TRBV5-1	.	.	TRBJ2-5	CASSQGPEETQYF	TGCGCCAGCAGCCAGGGTCCTGAAGAGACCCAGTACTTC
TRBV10-3	TRBD1	.	TRBJ2-1	CAISGNLGTGEQFF	TGTGCCATCAGTGGAAATCTCGGGACAGGGGAGCAGTTCTTC
TRBV5-1	TRBD1	.	TRBJ1-2	CASSLGYGQGAHGYTF	TGCGCCAGCAGCTTGGGGTACGGACAGGGGGCGCATGGCTACACCTTC
TRBV9	TRBD1	few	TRBJ1-1	CASSPIYGTGTLEAFF	TGTGCCAGCAGCCCCATTTACGGGACAGGGACCCTTGAAGCTTTCTTT
TRBV4-2	.	.	TRBJ2-3	CASSQGPQGDTQYF	TGTGCCAGCAGCCAAGGGCCCCAGGGGGATACGCAGTATTTT
TRBV6-6	.	.	TRBJ1-1	CASSYGTNTEAFF	TGTGCCAGCAGTTACGGTACGAACACTGAAGCTTTCTTT
TRBV11-2	TRBD1	.	TRBJ1-6	CASNRDRENSPLHF	TGTGCCAGCAACAGGGACAGGGAAAATTCACCCCTCCACTTT
TRBV28	.	.	TRBJ1-5	CASSPSPGGPQHF	TGTGCCAGCAGTCCCTCCCCCGGGGGGCCCCAGCATTTT